What follows are 10 T cell receptor beta chains derived from one specimen sequenced in a study of PD-1 blockade in classical Hodgkin lymphoma. The assay was immunoSEQ multiplex PCR, and TCRdb's table has in-frame clones only and misses some. The sample yields about 30,000 clones, 94% seen once. Time point defined: newly diagnosed, previously untreated cHL patient sample. The sample consisted of peripheral blood mononuclear cells (PBMCs). The receptor source for this set is a human donor with classical Hodgkin lymphoma.

This sequence joins TRBV4-3 and TRBJ2-2; no clear D gene. Germline-derived CDR1 and CDR2 are LGHNA and YSLEER. V dropped 4 bases and J dropped 2 bases, with 14 bases sitting between them. This CDR3 spans 16 amino acids. The CDR3 region has the DNA TGCGCCAGCAGCCGGTGGCCGAGTTTAAACACCGGGGAGCTGTTTTTT. Its protein is CASSRWPSLNTGELFF.

V and J are TRBV19 and TRBJ1-1; 7 bases line up with TRBD1. V shed 7 bases, J shed 4 bases, and the junction held 12 bases outside the gene matches. Germline CDR1 is LNHDA and CDR2 is SQIVND (reference sequence). This CDR3 region has 15 residues. The DNA for the CDR3 is TGTGCCAGTAACCCAATGGACAGGAAGGGCACTGAAGCTTTCTTT. Its translation: CASNPMDRKGTEAFF.

The V and J genes are TRBV4-3 and TRBJ2-5; TRBD2 matches 10 bases. CDR1 is LGHNA, CDR2 YSLEER, per germline. The V gene end was trimmed by 3 bases and the J gene end by 0 bases; junction bases not matched to a gene: 10. The CDR3 has 18 amino acids. In nucleotides, the CDR3 is TGCGCCAGCAGCCAGGCTAGCGGGGGAGGCTTGTACCAAGAGACCCAGTACTTC. Protein: CASSQASGGGLYQETQYF.

The table lists this clone with a count of one. V usage is TRBV5-6 and J usage is TRBJ2-3; D call uncertain. The V end was cut by 4 bases, the J end by 10 bases, with 13 bases between. Per the germline V gene, CDR1 is SGHDT and CDR2 is YYEEEE. The CDR3 totals 12 residues. The CDR3 sequence: CASSPRAESQYF. In nucleotides, the CDR3 is TGTGCCAGCAGCCCTCGGGCAGAGTCGCAGTATTTT. The full variable domain, in which reference TRBV5-6 and TRBJ2-3 provide the parts outside the CDR3, is DAGVTQSPTHLIKTRGQQVTLRCSPKSGHDTVSWYQQALGQGPQFIFQYYEEEERQRGNFPDRFSGHQFPNYSSELNVNALLLGDSALYLCASSPRAESQYFGPGTRLTVL.

For the CDR3, the DNA is TGTGCCAGCAGCCCCGGAGGGGGTGGCAATCAGCCCCAGCATTTT. This encodes CASSPGGGGNQPQHF. This chain joins TRBV7-2 and TRBJ1-5; TRBD1 is a possible D gene (6 bases). The CDR3 is 15 residues long. The V end lost 5 bases, the J end lost 2 bases, and 13 bases lay between the germline ends. The V gene's germline CDR1 is SGHTA and CDR2 FQGNSA.

DNA of the CDR3: TGTGCCAGCAGCTTGGTTACGTCAGGGGGTGTTGAAGCTTTCTTT. It encodes CASSLVTSGGVEAFF. The chain recombines TRBV5-6 with TRBJ1-1; 7 nucleotides match TRBD1. Germline trimming cut 0 bases from V and 7 bases from J; bases unmatched to any gene: 9. CDR1 and CDR2 from the germline V gene are SGHDT and YYEEEE. The CDR3 loop spans 15 amino acids.

V is TRBV14 and J is TRBJ1-1; D ambiguous. Between the trimmed V and J ends, which lost 1 base and 11 bases, there was a span of 14 bases. Germline CDR1 reads SGHDN; CDR2 reads FVKESK. The CDR3 length is 13 residues. The CDR3, as DNA: TGTGCCAGCAGCCAAGTGGGTAAATCGAGGGCTTTCTTT. Protein sequence: CASSQVGKSRAFF.

The sample holds one count of this clone. The chain links TRBV10-3 to TRBJ2-7; 12 bases match TRBD1. The germline V gene has CDR1 ENHRY and CDR2 SYGVKD. The CDR3 has 17 amino acids. The ends lost 0 bases at V and 2 bases at J; junction bases unmatched: 5. The CDR3 DNA is TGTGCCATCAGTGAGTCCCCGGGACAGGGGGCGACCTACGAGCAGTACTTC. Amino acids: CAISESPGQGATYEQYF.

CDR3 residues: CASSDGAGTDTQYF. For the CDR3, the DNA is TGTGCCAGCAGTGACGGGGCTGGCACAGATACGCAGTATTTT. The V and J genes are TRBV6-4 and TRBJ2-3; weak D call: TRBD1 (5 bases). Per the germline V gene, CDR1 is MRHNA and CDR2 is SNTAGT. The CDR3 is 14 amino acids. Between the trimmed V and J ends, which lost 2 bases and 1 base, there was a span of 7 bases.

The gene calls are TRBV5-1 and TRBJ1-3, with 8 bases fitting TRBD1. The V gene's germline CDR1 is SGHRS and CDR2 YFSETQ. The CDR3 has 18 residues. Trimming at V came to 1 base and at J to 3 bases, leaving 12 bases not matched to a gene. Written as DNA, the CDR3 is TGCGCCAGCAGCTTGATGACAGGGGAAATACCATTTGGAAACACCATATATTTT. This sequence encodes CASSLMTGEIPFGNTIYF.